Listed below are T cell receptor beta chains from one sample, sequenced in a study of blood T cell repertoires in COVID-19. Assay used: immunoSEQ multiplex PCR; TCRdb lists only in-frame clones, some missing. The data show about 530,000 clones, with roughly 91% seen just once and roughly 8% held by the top ten. Sequencing was carried out using peripheral blood. All receptors come from a woman between 45 and 65 years old with COVID-19, enrolled during active disease. CDR3s include the opening cysteine and the closing phenylalanine or tryptophan. The D gene is left open where the match is weak. Some rows have no size entry. The others give once, few or many, or a class for an expanded clone.

CDR3aa	CDR3nt	abundance	d_gene	len	v_gene	j_gene
CASSGQGAGGNEQFF	TGTGCCAGCAGCGGCCAGGGGGCAGGGGGCAATGAGCAGTTCTTC	-	TRBD1	15	TRBV9	TRBJ2-1
CASSEGQAYTEAFF	TGTGCCAGCAGTGAGGGACAGGCCTACACTGAAGCTTTCTTT	-	TRBD1	14	TRBV6-1	TRBJ1-1
CASRPSGGPTGELFF	TGTGCCAGCCGCCCTAGCGGGGGGCCCACCGGGGAGCTGTTTTTT	-	TRBD2	15	TRBV7-8	TRBJ2-2
CASSLQAGYNEQFF	TGTGCCAGCAGCTTACAGGCGGGGTACAATGAGCAGTTCTTC	-	-	14	TRBV7-8	TRBJ2-1
CASSLGHNYEQYF	TGTGCCAGCTCACTTGGACACAACTACGAGCAGTACTTC	-	-	13	TRBV18	TRBJ2-7
CASSYSTGRGNTIYF	TGTGCCAGCAGTTACTCGACAGGGAGAGGAAACACCATATATTTT	-	TRBD1	15	TRBV6-5	TRBJ1-3
CATSDHGQAGARELFF	TGTGCCACCAGTGATCATGGACAAGCGGGGGCAAGGGAGCTGTTTTTT	-	TRBD2	16	TRBV24-1	TRBJ2-2
CASSVRQGSNEKLFF	TGCGCCAGCAGCGTAAGACAGGGTTCTAATGAAAAACTGTTTTTT	-	TRBD1	15	TRBV4-1	TRBJ1-4
CASRDPIRQGTAEAFF	TGCGCCAGCAGAGACCCCATTAGACAGGGGACGGCTGAAGCTTTCTTT	-	TRBD1	16	TRBV5-1	TRBJ1-1
CASSIDREGRHEQYF	TGTGCCAGTAGTATAGATCGCGAGGGAAGACACGAGCAGTACTTC	-	-	15	TRBV19	TRBJ2-7
CASSLPRGVKNTEAFF	TGTGCCAGCAGCTTACCCCGGGGAGTTAAGAACACTGAAGCTTTCTTT	-	-	16	TRBV7-7	TRBJ1-1
CASSHDRAHYGYTF	TGCGCCAGCAGCCATGACAGGGCCCATTACGGCTACACCTTC	many	TRBD1	14	TRBV5-1	TRBJ1-2
CASSQGWGSTNEKLFF	TGTGCCAGCAGCCAGGGGTGGGGTTCAACTAATGAAAAACTGTTTTTT	-	-	16	TRBV7-8	TRBJ1-4
CASSLSTSGGAITQYF	TGTGCCAGCAGTCTATCGACTAGCGGGGGGGCTATCACGCAGTATTTT	-	TRBD2	16	TRBV27	TRBJ2-3
CASSPGTSGGEQYF	TGTGCCAGCAGTCCCGGGACTAGCGGGGGCGAGCAGTACTTC	-	TRBD2	14	TRBV27	TRBJ2-7
CASSVGTGDGYTF	TGCGCCAGCAGCGTCGGGACAGGGGATGGCTACACCTTC	-	TRBD1	13	TRBV5-1	TRBJ1-2
CASSLDRAGAYNEQFF	TGTGCCAGCAGCTTGGATAGGGCAGGGGCTTACAATGAGCAGTTCTTC	-	-	16	TRBV5-6	TRBJ2-1
CASSPPRSGWPDEQFF	TGTGCCAGCAGCCCCCCCCGGAGCGGGTGGCCGGATGAGCAGTTCTTC	-	-	16	TRBV3-1/TRBV3-2	TRBJ2-1
CASSSEREGEQYF	TGTGCCAGCAGTTCGGAACGGGAAGGCGAGCAGTACTTC	-	-	13	TRBV12-3/TRBV12-4	TRBJ2-7
CASSFGLGQSNTEAFF	TGTGCCAGCAGCTTTGGCTTGGGGCAATCGAACACTGAAGCTTTCTTT	-	-	16	TRBV5-6	TRBJ1-1
CASSLQGFEAFF	TGCGCCAGCAGCCTGCAGGGATTTGAAGCTTTCTTT	-	-	12	TRBV5-1	TRBJ1-1
CASSPGTGGNSPLHF	TGTGCCAGTAGTCCAGGGACAGGCGGCAATTCACCCCTCCACTTT	-	TRBD1	15	TRBV19	TRBJ1-6
CASSLSNQPQHF	TGCGCCAGCAGCCTGAGCAATCAGCCCCAGCATTTT	-	-	12	TRBV10-2	TRBJ1-5
CASDGENIQYF	TGTGCTTCAGACGGGGAAAACATTCAGTACTTC	-	-	11	TRBV27	TRBJ2-4
CASTMGQAGRETQYF	TGTGCCAGCACCATGGGACAGGCTGGAAGGGAAACGCAGTATTTT	-	TRBD1	15	TRBV13	TRBJ2-3
CASLDGNTEAFF	TGTGCCAGCCTAGACGGCAACACTGAAGCTTTCTTT	-	-	12	TRBV28	TRBJ1-1
CASSEGATGRETQYF	TGTGCCAGCAGTGAAGGGGCGACAGGGAGAGAGACCCAGTACTTC	-	TRBD1	15	TRBV6-1	TRBJ2-5
CASSYSRGTDTQYF	TGTGCCAGCAGTTACTCGCGGGGCACAGATACGCAGTATTTT	-	-	14	TRBV6-5	TRBJ2-3
CSVEGTSGGNTDTQYF	TGCAGCGTTGAGGGGACTAGCGGGGGTAACACAGATACGCAGTATTTT	-	TRBD2	16	TRBV29-1	TRBJ2-3
CASSDRVGYNEQFF	TGCGCCAGCAGCGACAGGGTGGGCTACAATGAGCAGTTCTTC	-	TRBD1	14	TRBV10-1	TRBJ2-1
CASMQGVGYTF	TGTGCCAGCATGCAGGGGGTTGGCTACACCTTC	-	TRBD1	11	TRBV6-6	TRBJ1-2
CASSEVGTFYNEQFF	TGTGCCAGCAGTGAAGTAGGGACATTCTACAATGAGCAGTTCTTC	-	-	15	TRBV6-1	TRBJ2-1
CAGGSGGNQPQHF	TGTGCCGGGGGCTCCGGGGGGAATCAGCCCCAGCATTTT	-	-	13	TRBV30	TRBJ1-5
CSVARTGMAYEQYF	TGCAGCGTTGCTCGGACAGGGATGGCCTACGAGCAGTACTTC	-	TRBD1	14	TRBV29-1	TRBJ2-7
CASSREAATTEAFF	TGTGCCAGCTCCCGGGAGGCGGCGACCACTGAAGCTTTCTTT	-	-	14	TRBV6-5	TRBJ1-1
CASSERPAGETQYF	TGTGCCAGTAGTGAGAGACCCGCCGGGGAGACCCAGTACTTC	-	-	14	TRBV19	TRBJ2-5
CASSILWDSLYSNQPQHF	TGTGCCAGTAGTATATTGTGGGACAGCTTGTATAGCAATCAGCCCCAGCATTTT	-	TRBD1	18	TRBV19	TRBJ1-5
CASNKGGRGQGAFF	TGTGCCAGCAACAAGGGAGGCAGGGGGCAGGGGGCTTTCTTT	-	TRBD1	14	TRBV6-6	TRBJ1-1
CASSESTGGRDTQYF	TGCGCCAGCAGTGAGTCGACAGGGGGCCGGGATACGCAGTATTTT	-	TRBD1	15	TRBV10-1	TRBJ2-3
CAWIGGAGANVLTF	TGTGCCTGGATAGGAGGTGCTGGGGCCAACGTCCTGACTTTC	-	-	14	TRBV30	TRBJ2-6
CASSPGGRGLSYGYTF	TGCGCCAGCAGTCCTGGGGGCCGGGGACTAAGCTATGGCTACACCTTC	-	-	16	TRBV10-2	TRBJ1-2
CASSLWGSEQYF	TGTGCCAGCAGTTTATGGGGGAGCGAGCAGTACTTC	-	-	12	TRBV28	TRBJ2-7
CASSLALSSPYNEQFF	TGCGCCAGCAGCTTGGCCCTCTCTAGCCCCTACAATGAGCAGTTCTTC	-	-	16	TRBV5-1	TRBJ2-1
CASLPAGGGTEAFF	TGTGCCAGCCTCCCGGCAGGCGGGGGCACTGAAGCTTTCTTT	-	-	14	TRBV25-1	TRBJ1-1
CAARQSSYEQYF	TGTGCCGCCCGACAGAGCTCCTACGAGCAGTACTTC	-	-	12	TRBV28	TRBJ2-7
CATPDLMGATENTEAFF	TGTGCCACCCCCGATTTGATGGGGGCGACTGAGAACACTGAAGCTTTCTTT	-	-	17	TRBV21-1	TRBJ1-1
CASSSTSNYGYTF	TGTGCCAGCAGTTCTACCTCTAACTATGGCTACACCTTC	few	-	13	TRBV2	TRBJ1-2
CASSIGDRIYGYTF	TGTGCCAGTAGTATAGGAGACAGGATCTATGGCTACACCTTC	-	-	14	TRBV19	TRBJ1-2
CASSFSSGGLYNEQFF	TGTGCCAGCAGTTTCTCTAGCGGGGGTCTCTACAATGAGCAGTTCTTC	-	TRBD2	16	TRBV27	TRBJ2-1
CASSTWTGPNYGYTF	TGTGCCAGCAGCACCTGGACAGGACCCAACTATGGCTACACCTTC	-	TRBD1	15	TRBV3-1/TRBV3-2	TRBJ1-2
CASSSGDEKLFF	TGTGCCAGCAGTTCAGGCGATGAAAAACTGTTTTTT	-	-	12	TRBV28	TRBJ1-4
CASMRDRNTYEQYF	TGTGCCAGCATGAGGGACAGGAACACCTACGAGCAGTACTTC	-	TRBD1	14	TRBV2	TRBJ2-7
CATRQGQGGEQYF	TGTGCCACCCGACAGGGACAGGGAGGGGAGCAGTACTTC	-	TRBD1	13	TRBV6-5	TRBJ2-7
CAWSARQGTQYF	TGTGCCTGGAGTGCCCGACAGGGTACGCAGTATTTT	-	TRBD1	12	TRBV30	TRBJ2-3
CASSLNPRGDEQYF	TGCGCCAGCAGCTTGAACCCACGGGGGGACGAGCAGTACTTC	-	TRBD2	14	TRBV5-1	TRBJ2-7